These 16 T cell receptor beta chains came from one sample sequenced in a study of T cells in Graves' hyperthyroidism and ophthalmopathy. TCR beta CDR3 regions were amplified from RNA. RT-PCR in the first round (using the HTBI primer set) targeted the TCR CDR3. TCRdb re-analysed the multiplex PCR reads in MiXCR, keeping a single row per CDR3 protein. The profile shows around 500,000 distinct CDR3 sequences, approximately 14% of them singletons. The source material was blood. The receptors were gathered from a woman aged 18-35 years with Graves' hyperthyroidism.

There are a few counts of this clonotype. The chain is built from TRBV19 and TRBJ1-2; TRBD1 might be the D (6 bases). CDR3 length equals 15 residues. Per germline, CDR1 LNHDA and CDR2 SQIVND (reference sequence). Between the trimmed V and J ends, which lost 0 bases and 8 bases, there was a span of 16 bases. CDR3 amino acids: CASSIEPGAQGGYTF. The CDR3 nucleotides read TGTGCCAGTAGTATAGAGCCGGGAGCCCAGGGGGGCTACACCTTC.

The rearrangement links TRBV9 to TRBJ2-1, with D hard to call. V was cut by 4 bases and J by 7 bases, with 12 bases left in between. The CDR3 covers 13 residues. Looked up from germline, CDR1 is SGDLS and CDR2 is YYNGEE. The CDR3 region has the DNA TGTGCCAGCAGCCCCCGGGTAGTTAATGAGCAGTTCTTC. It is translated as CASSPRVVNEQFF.

There are many counts of this clonotype. The gene calls are TRBV12-3 or TRBV12-4 and TRBJ1-5; 9 bases match TRBD1. The CDR3 loop spans 15 amino acids. With V trimmed by 5 bases and J by 1 base, 3 bases remained unmatched. The CDR3 DNA reads as TGTGCCAGCAGTCCCGGGACAGGGAGCAATCAGCCCCAGCATTTT. Translated, it gives CASSPGTGSNQPQHF.

This clonotype was found many times. J is TRBJ2-2 and V is TRBV28, with 9 bases matching TRBD1. V lost 6 bases, J lost 3 bases, and 5 bases stayed unmatched. CDR3 length: 15 residues. CDR1 and CDR2 (germline): MDHEN, SYDVKM. The chain's CDR3 is CASSGTGRDTGELFF. CDR3 coding DNA: TGTGCCAGCAGCGGGACAGGGAGGGACACCGGGGAGCTGTTTTTT.

This clonotype was observed many times. The chain couples TRBV18 to TRBJ2-1; TRBD1 or TRBD2 may be the D gene (5 bases each). Trimming cost V 3 bases and J 0 bases, with 18 bases left between them. CDR3 size: 18 residues. The germline V gene encodes CDR1 KGHSH and CDR2 LQKENI. The CDR3 DNA is TGTGCCAGCTCACCCAATCAACCGGGACCGAACTCCTACAATGAGCAGTTCTTC. The encoded protein is CASSPNQPGPNSYNEQFF. Full variable domain (outside the CDR3, taken from reference TRBV18 and TRBJ2-1): NAGVMQNPRHLVRRRGQEARLRCSPMKGHSHVYWYRQLPEEGLKFMVYLQKENIIDESGMPKERFSAEFPKEGPSILRIQQVVRGDSAAYFCASSPNQPGPNSYNEQFFGPGTRLTVL.

The V and J genes are TRBV6-1 and TRBJ2-7; D not certain. V lost 5 bases and J lost 2, with 13 bases in between. Germline V gives CDR1 MNHNS, CDR2 SASEGT. The CDR3 runs 14 residues. Here the CDR3 DNA reads TGTGCCAGCAGTTATTCCAGGCCTCCCTACGAGCAGTACTTC. The encoded protein is CASSYSRPPYEQYF.

V and J are TRBV19 and TRBJ2-6; D is ambiguous. Trimming cost V 3 bases and J 1 base, with 7 bases left between them. This CDR3 contains 15 residues. The V gene's germline CDR1 is LNHDA and CDR2 SQIVND (reference sequence). CDR3 in amino acids: CASSIMGSGANVLTF. In DNA form, the CDR3 reads TGTGCCAGTAGTATTATGGGATCTGGGGCCAACGTCCTGACTTTC.

This clonotype is medium-sized (0.01 to 0.1%) by share. The chain carries TRBV12-3 or TRBV12-4 and TRBJ2-7; TRBD2 aligns across 8 bases. This CDR3 has 14 residues. V was pared by 3 bases and J by 5 bases, with 6 bases of the junction left unmatched. The CDR3, as DNA: TGTGCCAGCAGTTTTGGGACTAGTATGGACGAGCAGTACGTC. The encoded protein is CASSFGTSMDEQYV.

This clonotype came up many times. The rearrangement joins TRBV11-2 to TRBJ2-3, with D perhaps matching TRBD2 (6 bases). Deletions cut 5 bases from V and 0 bases from J, with 12 bases between. CDR3 size: 15 residues. Germline CDR1 SGHAT, CDR2 FQNNGV. The CDR3 DNA sequence: TGTGCCAGCAGCCTGGGGGGACCTAGCACAGATACGCAGTATTTT. Protein sequence: CASSLGGPSTDTQYF.

This clonotype was found many times. This chain uses TRBV27 with TRBJ2-3; the D gene is possibly TRBD2 (5 bases). The ends were cut back, 4 bases at V and 5 bases at J, with 10 bases in the middle. The length of the CDR3 is 13 residues. Germline lookup yields CDR1 MNHEY and CDR2 SMNVEV (reference sequence). In DNA, the CDR3 is TGTGCCAGCAGTTGGGAGAATAAAGATACGCAGTATTTT. Protein product: CASSWENKDTQYF.

This clonotype was counted ten times or more. The rearrangement links TRBV10-3 to TRBJ1-1, with TRBD1 matching 12 bases. From germline, CDR1 is ENHRY and CDR2 SYGVKD. V gave up 10 bases and J gave up 4 bases; unmatched junction bases: 13. This CDR3 contains 16 residues. This chain's CDR3 is CASRGTGGRVGTEAFF. CDR3 DNA: TGTGCCAGCAGGGGGACAGGGGGCAGGGTTGGCACTGAAGCTTTCTTT.

This clonotype was seen repeatedly, ten times or more. The rearrangement links TRBV3-1 to TRBJ2-7; TRBD2 matches 10 bases. After removal of 1 base from V and 7 bases from J, the junction contained 7 bases not matched to a gene. From germline, CDR1 is LGHDT and CDR2 YNNKEL (reference sequence). This CDR3 spans 15 amino acids. CDR3 protein: CASSQASSGSGEQYF. CDR3 DNA sequence: TGTGCCAGCAGCCAAGCCTCTAGCGGGAGTGGAGAGCAGTACTTC.

This chain uses TRBV25-1 with TRBJ2-3; D remains unclear. V was shortened by 1 base and J by 2 bases, with 13 bases between the two germline ends. In germline, CDR1 is MGHDK, CDR2 SYGVNS. This CDR3 is 16 amino acids long. As DNA, the CDR3 is TGTGCCAGCAGTGAATCATATGGCCTACTCACAGATACGCAGTATTTT. Residues: CASSESYGLLTDTQYF.

This clonotype was picked up a small number of times. V gene TRBV19 combines with J gene TRBJ2-1, with D perhaps matching TRBD2 (6 bases). The germline V gene encodes CDR1 LNHDA and CDR2 SQIVND (reference sequence). Trimming removed 6 bases at V and 5 bases at J, with 11 bases between. This CDR3 is 13 amino acids long. The CDR3 nucleotides are TGTGCCAGTAGCGGGAGTTGGCACAATGAGCAGTTCTTC. Translated, it gives CASSGSWHNEQFF. Drawing the rest from reference TRBV19 and TRBJ2-1, the complete variable domain is DGGITQSPKYLFRKEGQNVTLSCEQNLNHDAMYWYRQDPGQGLRLIYYSQIVNDFQKGDIAEGYSVSREKKESFPLTVTSAQKNPTAFYLCASSGSWHNEQFFGPGTRLTVL.

This chain links TRBV27 with TRBJ2-1, with 7 bases that match TRBD2. Per the germline V gene, CDR1 is MNHEY and CDR2 is SMNVEV (reference sequence). The CDR3 runs 15 residues. V lost 6 bases to trimming and J lost 7 bases; unmatched junction nucleotides: 12. CDR3 nucleotide sequence: TGTGCCAGCAGCCCTCGGGCGGGGGTGTGGAATGAGCAGTTCTTC. It encodes CASSPRAGVWNEQFF.

This sequence joins TRBV7-9 and TRBJ1-3; D unclear. The V gene lost 8 bases and the J gene lost 2 bases, with 7 bases spanning the gap. This CDR3 is built from 12 residues. From germline, CDR1 is SEHNR and CDR2 FQNEAQ (reference sequence). In DNA form, the CDR3 reads TGTGCCAGCGTTTGGACTGGAAACACCATATATTTT. It specifies CASVWTGNTIYF.